Listed here are 30 T cell receptor beta chains from one sample, sequenced in a study of cytomegalovirus exposure and HLA in healthy donors. 13 Jbeta primers and 60 Vbeta primers were used for the PCR. Here immunoSEQ multiplex PCR was the method, and the copy in TCRdb shows in-frame clones only, minus some. The sample lists some 120,000 clones, approximately 70% occurring once. Sequenced sample: PBMCs. These receptors were taken from a man aged 30-40 years in good health and CMV-seropositive.

The chain couples TRBV7-2 to TRBJ1-1, with D possibly being TRBD1 (5 bases). CDR1 SGHTA and CDR2 FQGNSA come from the germline V gene. The V end was cut by 0 bases, the J end by 7 bases, with 21 bases between. This CDR3 comprises 17 residues. The CDR3 nucleotides read TGTGCCAGCAGCTTAGCTGGCTGGGGGACTCGAAACCATGAAGCTTTCTTT. This gives the protein CASSLAGWGTRNHEAFF.

The rearrangement joins TRBV5-5 to TRBJ2-7; the D is unclear. The V gene lost 4 bases and the J gene lost 3 bases, with 11 bases spanning the gap. CDR1 and CDR2 (germline): SGHKS, YYEKEE (reference sequence). CDR3 length equals 13 residues. In nucleotides, the CDR3 is TGTGCCAGCAGCCTGCGGCTTCGCTACGAGCAGTACTTC. Residues: CASSLRLRYEQYF.

The chain uses TRBV18 and TRBJ1-5; 10 bases line up with TRBD1. Germline V gene data show CDR1 as KGHSH and CDR2 as LQKENI. The CDR3 covers 15 residues. V lost 2 bases to trimming and J lost 2 bases; unmatched junction nucleotides: 0. The CDR3 nucleotides are TGTGCCAGCTCACCAGGGACAGGGGGCAATCAGCCCCAGCATTTT. It translates to CASSPGTGGNQPQHF.

This chain uses TRBV27 with TRBJ1-1; 7 bases match TRBD1. Losses at the gene ends were 10 bases for V and 1 base for J; bases not matched to a gene: 18. Germline loops: CDR1 MNHEY, CDR2 SMNVEV (reference sequence). The CDR3 has 17 amino acids. The chain's CDR3 is CATRTFYRGITNTEAFF. CDR3 DNA: TGTGCCACCCGGACCTTCTACAGGGGAATCACGAACACTGAAGCTTTCTTT.

In this sample, this clone turned up a few times. The V and J genes are TRBV29-1 and TRBJ1-4; D is possibly TRBD1 (5 bases). Germline CDR1 is SQVTM and CDR2 is ANQGSEA. Trimming took 4 bases from V and 0 from J, leaving 9 bases between them. CDR3 length equals 14 residues. CDR3: CSVAGGATNEKLFF. CDR3 nucleotide sequence: TGCAGCGTTGCCGGGGGTGCAACTAATGAAAAACTGTTTTTT.

Only a few counts were recorded for this clone. The chain links TRBV11-2 to TRBJ2-3; 9 nucleotides align to TRBD2. V dropped 6 bases and J dropped 6; count of bases not matched to a gene: 7. From germline, CDR1 is SGHAT and CDR2 FQNNGV. CDR3 length: 14 amino acids. As DNA, the CDR3 is TGTGCCAGCAGTTCCGCGGGAGGGAGGGATACGCAGTATTTT. Encoded protein: CASSSAGGRDTQYF. The full variable domain, its missing parts supplied by reference TRBV11-2 and TRBJ2-3, is EAGVAQSPRYKIIEKRQSVAFWCNPISGHATLYWYQQILGQGPKLLIQFQNNGVVDDSQLPKDRFSAERLKGVDSTLKIQPAKLEDSAVYLCASSSAGGRDTQYFGPGTRLTVL.

As concerns this clone: One junction end does not reproduce the germline sequence, and a read error may be involved. This chain joins TRBV28 and TRBJ1-1; 8 positions agree with TRBD1. The germline V gene encodes CDR1 MDHEN and CDR2 SYDVKM. This CDR3 has 15 residues. The CDR3 DNA follows: TGTGCCAGCACTTTAAAGGACAGGGTGAACACTGAAGCTTTCTTT. The encoded protein is CASTLKDRVNTEAFF.

This chain uses TRBV18 with TRBJ1-3; 8 nucleotides align to TRBD1. This CDR3 region has 16 residues. Germline values: CDR1 KGHSH, CDR2 LQKENI. V dropped 5 bases and J dropped 6; count of bases not matched to a gene: 12. CDR3 sequence reads: CASSVTGTGVLNTIYF. DNA for the CDR3: TGTGCCAGCTCAGTCACCGGGACAGGCGTTTTAAACACCATATATTTT.

The CDR3 is CASRPPTGGYTEAFF. The CDR3 DNA reads TGTGCCAGCAGACCTCCTACAGGGGGCTATACTGAAGCTTTCTTT. The chain employs TRBV27 and TRBJ1-1, with 9 positions matching TRBD1. Looked up from germline, CDR1 is MNHEY and CDR2 is SMNVEV (reference sequence). This CDR3 has 15 amino acids. The ends lost 6 bases at V and 5 bases at J; junction bases unmatched: 10.

The J gene is TRBJ1-2, the V gene TRBV5-1; 10 nucleotides match TRBD1. V lost 8 bases, J lost 2 bases, and 6 bases stayed unmatched. This CDR3 region has 14 residues. Germline CDR1 reads SGHRS; CDR2 reads YFSETQ. CDR3 loop: CASTRDRGNYGYTF. For the CDR3, the DNA is TGCGCCAGTACCCGGGACAGGGGAAACTATGGCTACACCTTC.

J is TRBJ2-3 and V is TRBV5-1; a possible D gene is TRBD2 (5 bases). From germline, CDR1 is SGHRS and CDR2 YFSETQ. V was trimmed by 4 bases and J by 1 base, leaving 19 bases between them. The CDR3 spans 17 residues. As DNA, the CDR3 is TGCGCCAGCAGCCCCGAGGGAAGGGTCCTCGGCACAGATACGCAGTATTTT. Encoded protein: CASSPEGRVLGTDTQYF.

The rearrangement links TRBV18 to TRBJ1-2; 9 bases align to TRBD1. Trimming cost V 4 bases and J 6 bases; bases outside gene matches: 6. In germline, CDR1 is KGHSH, CDR2 LQKENI. The CDR3 contains 14 residues. The CDR3, as DNA: TGTGCCAGCTCACGCCGGGACAGGGTTGATGGCTACACCTTC. This codes for CASSRRDRVDGYTF.

There are a few counts of this clone. The chain joins TRBV27 to TRBJ1-1; 11 bases agree with TRBD1. J gave up 9 bases and V 5 bases, and 14 bases lay outside the gene matches. This CDR3 has 16 amino acids. The germline CDR1 and CDR2 sequences are MNHEY and SMNVEV (reference sequence). The CDR3 is CASSPMGQGGIGKAFF. CDR3 bases: TGTGCCAGCAGTCCCATGGGACAGGGGGGGATAGGGAAAGCTTTCTTT.

The DNA for the CDR3 is TGCAGCGTTGTATTCGCTAGCGGGGGGACCGAGCAGTACTTC. This encodes CSVVFASGGTEQYF. The J gene is TRBJ2-5, the V gene TRBV29-1; 11 bases agree with TRBD2. With the DNA end fitting TRBJ2-7 better, the J assignment may be wrong. The length of the CDR3 is 14 residues. The V gene's germline CDR1 is SQVTM and CDR2 ANQGSEA.

V usage is TRBV21-1 and J usage is TRBJ2-2; the D call in the table, TRBD2, was not verified against the DNA. TRBV21-1 is marked as a pseudogene. The CDR3 contains 18 residues. This CDR3 reads CASRVLAGGASNTGELFF. CDR3 bases: TGTGCCAGCAGGGTTCTAGCGGGAGGGGCCTCGAACACCGGGGAGCTGTTTTTT.

This clone was seen more than once but under ten times. The chain carries TRBV6-1 and TRBJ1-2; possible D gene TRBD1, 5 bases. Germline V gene sequence: CDR1 MNHNS, CDR2 SASEGT. Trimming took 0 bases from V and 8 from J, leaving 19 bases between them. This CDR3 comprises 16 residues. The DNA of the CDR3 is TGTGCCAGCAGTGAAGCGGGTTTAAGGGGAGGCATCGGCTACACCTTC. Translation: CASSEAGLRGGIGYTF.

Details on this clone: Other DNA sequences of this sample code for an identical CDR3. The gene calls are TRBV6-1 and TRBJ1-1, with TRBD1 identical over 7 bases. This CDR3 comprises 14 residues. Germline CDR1 and CDR2: MNHNS and SASEGT. Trimming took 6 bases from V and 5 from J; bases not matched to a gene: 9. The CDR3 DNA sequence: TGTGCCAGCAGGCTGGAGGGGGCAAGGACTGAAGCTTTCTTT. It yields the protein CASRLEGARTEAFF.

The V and J genes are TRBV10-3 and TRBJ2-1; 7 bases match TRBD2. The CDR3 runs 19 residues. Germline V gene sequence: CDR1 ENHRY, CDR2 SYGVKD. V lost 2 bases, J lost 5 bases, and 18 bases stayed unmatched. The chain's CDR3 is CAISEPSNPLGRLNNEQFF. In DNA, the CDR3 is TGTGCCATCAGTGAGCCTTCCAACCCCCTCGGGAGGCTCAACAATGAGCAGTTCTTC.

V is TRBV28 and J is TRBJ2-3; a possible D gene is TRBD1 (6 bases). Trimming cost V 6 bases and J 3 bases, with 16 bases left between them. Germline V gene lookup returns CDR1 MDHEN and CDR2 SYDVKM. The CDR3 has 15 residues. This CDR3 reads CASSRPAQGTDTQYF. Here the CDR3 DNA reads TGTGCCAGCAGCCGCCCGGCGCAGGGGACAGATACGCAGTATTTT.

J is TRBJ2-7 and V is TRBV11-2; TRBD2 matches at 13 bases. V lost 1 base, J lost 9 bases, and 3 bases stayed unmatched. Germline V lookup: CDR1 SGHAT, CDR2 FQNNGV. The CDR3 is 14 amino acids. CDR3 loop: CASSLGLAGGRQYV. The CDR3 DNA sequence: TGTGCCAGCAGCTTAGGACTAGCGGGAGGTAGGCAGTACGTC.

CDR3 DNA: TGTGCCAGCAGACCCTTAAGGGGGTCAGGGACTGGAAACACCATATATTTT. Amino acids: CASRPLRGSGTGNTIYF. The chain couples TRBV28 to TRBJ1-3; D perhaps matches TRBD1 (6 bases). V was shortened by 6 bases and J by 2 bases, with 20 bases between the two germline ends. CDR3 length equals 17 residues. Germline V lookup: CDR1 MDHEN, CDR2 SYDVKM.

The chain couples TRBV4-1 to TRBJ1-1; D is uncertain. Germline V gene lookup returns CDR1 MGHRA and CDR2 YSYEKL. The CDR3 is 14 amino acids. Between the trimmed V and J ends, which lost 5 bases and 1 base, there was a span of 11 bases. The CDR3 bases are TGCGCCAGCAGCTCCCCTGGCCCGAACACTGAAGCTTTCTTT. This gives the protein CASSSPGPNTEAFF.

This chain uses TRBV11-2 with TRBJ2-7, with D tentatively TRBD2 (6 bases). Germline V gene data show CDR1 as SGHAT and CDR2 as FQNNGV. The germline V and J ends were trimmed by 9 bases and 5 bases, with 17 bases remaining between them. This CDR3 has 13 amino acids. The CDR3 reads CASRGGSFHEQYV. In nucleotides, the CDR3 is TGTGCCAGTCGAGGAGGGAGTTTCCACGAGCAGTACGTC.

DNA for the CDR3: TGTGCCTGGACTACCGGACAGGGGGCGGGGGGCTACACCTTC. Amino acid sequence: CAWTTGQGAGGYTF. The V gene is TRBV30, the J gene TRBJ1-2, with 11 positions matching TRBD1. Germline values: CDR1 GTSNPN, CDR2 SVGIG (reference sequence). This CDR3 has 14 residues. The V and J ends lost 4 bases and 8 bases, in that order; junction bases with no gene match: 9. Supplemented by reference TRBV30 and TRBJ1-2, the full variable domain reads SQTIHQWPATLVQPVGSPLSLECTVEGTSNPNLYWYRQAAGRGLQLLFYSVGIGQISSEVPQNLSASRPQDRQFILSSKKLLLSDSGFYLCAWTTGQGAGGYTFGSGTRLTVV.

This chain connects TRBV4-1 to TRBJ2-5; no clear D. There are 13 residues in the CDR3. V was trimmed by 1 base and J by 2 bases, leaving 5 bases between them. Germline V gene sequence: CDR1 MGHRA, CDR2 YSYEKL. CDR3 nucleotides: TGCGCCAGCAGCCAAGTCTTTCAAGAGACCCAGTACTTC. This codes for CASSQVFQETQYF.

The genes are TRBV5-8 and TRBJ1-3; no definite D call. The length of the CDR3 is 14 residues. The germline gives CDR1 SGHTS, CDR2 YDEGEE. V was clipped by 2 bases and J by 3 bases, with 9 bases between them. DNA for the CDR3: TGTGCCAGCAGCTTAGGAGGGCGTGGAAACACCATATATTTT. Protein: CASSLGGRGNTIYF. The full variable domain, in which reference TRBV5-8 and TRBJ1-3 provide the parts outside the CDR3, is EAGVTQSPTHLIKTRGQQATLRCSPISGHTSVYWYQQALGLGLQFLLWYDEGEERNRGNFPPRFSGRQFPNYSSELNVNALELEDSALYLCASSLGGRGNTIYFGEGSWLTVV.

The chain combines TRBV6-5 with TRBJ2-3, with D perhaps matching TRBD2 (6 bases). The CDR3 sequence is 14 residues long. Deletions cut 6 bases from V and 2 bases from J, with 12 bases between. Per the germline V gene, CDR1 is MNHEY and CDR2 is SVGAGI. Written as DNA, the CDR3 is TGTGCCAGCAGCCTTCGGGGGTCCACAGATACGCAGTATTTT. Protein sequence: CASSLRGSTDTQYF.

This chain joins TRBV28 and TRBJ2-7; D is unclear. There are 13 residues in the CDR3. From germline, CDR1 is MDHEN and CDR2 SYDVKM. Between the trimmed V and J ends, which lost 7 bases and 7 bases, there was a span of 17 bases. In DNA, the CDR3 is TGTGCCAGCACAAAGGAAGGATATAGGGAGCAGTACGTC. This encodes CASTKEGYREQYV.

V and J are TRBV6-6 and TRBJ2-7; TRBD2 agrees at 7 bases. Germline CDR1 reads MNHNY; CDR2 reads SVGAGI (reference sequence). V was clipped by 8 bases and J by 2 bases; unmatched bases: 6. This CDR3 is built from 13 residues. CDR3 DNA: TGTGCCAGCTTAGGCGGGGGACCCTACGAGCAGTACTTC. This translates into CASLGGGPYEQYF.

The count of this clone is one. The chain carries TRBV4-1 and TRBJ2-3, with 11 positions matching TRBD1. Looked up from germline, CDR1 is MGHRA and CDR2 is YSYEKL. V shed 4 bases and J 2 bases; nucleotides not matched to a gene: 2. This CDR3 spans 15 amino acids. CDR3 protein: CASSPDRGLTDTQYF. CDR3 nucleotides: TGCGCCAGCAGCCCGGACAGGGGGCTCACAGATACGCAGTATTTT.